The clone carrying this T cell receptor (beta chain) was recorded once. This specimen comes from a study of blood T cell repertoires in COVID-19. Study as a whole: COVID-19 samples, acute and convalescent, were from the United States, Italy and Spain. Nucleic acid was either cDNA or gDNA, and it came from T cells, B-cell-depleted T cells, or PBMCs.

CDR3 length equals 13 residues. With 7 bases removed from V and 7 bases from J, the gap between germline ends came to 14 bases. Germline CDR1 MNHEY, CDR2 SVGAGI. Per the authors' pipeline: It was from reference gene primer amplification that nucleated cell counts were estimated. Clones were sequenced by immunoSEQ multiplex PCR, and TCRdb holds only the in-frame ones, with some missing. The D gene and trimming were derived from the DNA, and the V and J assignments and clone size from that table. The sample has about 280,000 clones, roughly 85% seen once. Contact with a PCR-confirmed or clinician-diagnosed COVID-19 case occurred within 2 weeks of entry.

The sequence derives from a man aged 40-55 years who had been exposed to COVID-19. The chain uses TRBV6-5 and TRBJ1-5; possibly TRBD1 for D (6 bases). Input material: PBMCs or T cells enriched from blood (not recorded which). The CDR3 sequence: CASTEQGGQPQHF. The CDR3 DNA is TGTGCCAGCACCGAACAGGGCGGGCAGCCCCAGCATTTT.